This TCR beta chain comes out of a study of blood T cell repertoires in COVID-19. Libraries were prepared by immunoSEQ multiplex PCR; TCRdb keeps only in-frame clonotypes and omits some of them. The data hold around 380,000 clones, with approximately 77% observed a single time. The V end lost 5 bases, the J end lost 2 bases, and 13 bases lay between the germline ends. This CDR3 has 15 amino acids. Germline-derived CDR1 and CDR2 are MNHEY and SVGAGI. The source of this sequence is a human donor with acute or convalescent COVID-19. The donor label of this sample is uncertain. The chain uses TRBV6-5 and TRBJ2-1, with D possibly being TRBD2 (6 bases). Sequencing was performed on peripheral blood. This chain's CDR3 is CASSRGSPPYNEQFF. The CDR3 DNA reads TGTGCCAGCAGTCGGGGGAGCCCCCCCTACAATGAGCAGTTCTTC.